These 18 T cell receptor beta chains were all obtained from the same sample, sequenced in a study of metastatic and nonmetastatic thyroid tumors. Thyroid surgery took place with no prior treatment in any patient. With MiXCR, TCRdb reprocessed the PCR reads. The repertoire includes under 30,000 clones, about a quarter of them detected once, and 2.4% sits in the top ten. Sequences were obtained from blood. Every receptor here comes from a female donor with papillary thyroid cancer or a benign thyroid nodule (not recorded which). Some clones in this sample may be carry-over from other donors' samples.

This rearrangement joins TRBV20-1 to TRBJ1-5; 9 bases are shared with TRBD1. The CDR3 is made up of 13 amino acids. V was clipped by 3 bases and J by 8 bases; unmatched bases: 5. Germline V lookup: CDR1 DFQATT, CDR2 SNEGSKA (reference sequence). CDR3: CSARTGGNKPQHF. In nucleotides, the CDR3 is TGCAGTGCTAGGACAGGGGGAAATAAGCCCCAGCATTTT.

This clone occurred a few times. The chain uses TRBV19 and TRBJ1-5; 7 bases align to TRBD1. V shed 4 bases and J 4 bases; nucleotides not matched to a gene: 16. The germline gives CDR1 LNHDA, CDR2 SQIVND (reference sequence). The CDR3 totals 18 residues. CDR3 sequence (DNA): TGTGCCAGTAGTACAATTCACCCTAGGACAGGCTGGAATCAGCCCCAGCATTTT. Its translation: CASSTIHPRTGWNQPQHF.

This chain connects TRBV5-1 to TRBJ2-1; 10 bases line up with TRBD2. The J segment lost 2 bases and the V segment lost 0 bases, leaving 2 bases of the junction unmatched. The CDR3 is made up of 16 amino acids. The germline gives CDR1 SGHRS, CDR2 YFSETQ. CDR3 in amino acids: CASSLAGLATYNEQFF. The CDR3 DNA reads TGCGCCAGCAGCTTGGCGGGACTAGCGACCTACAATGAGCAGTTCTTC.

About this clone: A read error may account for a junction end that differs from germline. In DNA form, the CDR3 reads TGTGCCAGCAGTTTTAGCCAGGGGGAGAGGACTGAATCTTTCTTT. Translation: CASSFSQGERTESFF. V and J are TRBV28 and TRBJ1-1; 7 bases align to TRBD1. The germline V gene has CDR1 MDHEN and CDR2 SYDVKM. The length of the CDR3 is 15 residues.

This clone was picked up many times. The chain uses TRBV5-1 and TRBJ1-1, with D unresolved. The CDR3 is 15 residues long. Germline V gene data show CDR1 as SGHRS and CDR2 as YFSETQ. Trimming shortened V by 3 bases and J by 2 bases, and 14 bases separated the two germline ends. Here the CDR3 DNA reads TGCGCCAGCAGCTCCCAAATGACGGCTAACACTGAAGCTTTCTTT. This codes for CASSSQMTANTEAFF.

To note about this clone: At one end the junction does not follow the germline gene, possibly because of a read error. This rearrangement joins TRBV3-1 to TRBJ2-3, with 15 bases identical to TRBD2. Germline V gene sequence: CDR1 LGHDT, CDR2 YNNKEL (reference sequence). The CDR3 spans 19 residues. CDR3 protein: CVSSQLGLAGGPSTDTQYF. The CDR3 DNA is TGTGTCAGCAGCCAACTCGGACTAGCGGGAGGGCCCAGCACAGATACGCAGTATTTT.

Within the sample, this clone is medium-sized. V and J are TRBV11-2 and TRBJ1-1; possible D gene TRBD1, 5 bases. Germline CDR1 and CDR2: SGHAT and FQNNGV. The V end lost 0 bases, the J end lost 5 bases, and 10 bases lay between the germline ends. The CDR3 spans 14 residues. CDR3 DNA: TGTGCCAGCAGCTTAGATCAGGGCTTAACTGAAGCTTTCTTT. Protein sequence: CASSLDQGLTEAFF. The complete variable domain, with remaining parts taken from reference TRBV11-2 and TRBJ1-1, reads EAGVAQSPRYKIIEKRQSVAFWCNPISGHATLYWYQQILGQGPKLLIQFQNNGVVDDSQLPKDRFSAERLKGVDSTLKIQPAKLEDSAVYLCASSLDQGLTEAFFGQGTRLTVV.

This chain connects TRBV20-1 to TRBJ1-6; D uncertain. The ends were cut back, 4 bases at V and 11 bases at J, with 12 bases in the middle. Germline V gene data show CDR1 as DFQATT and CDR2 as SNEGSKA (reference sequence). The CDR3 extends over 12 amino acids. CDR3 DNA sequence: TGCAGTGCTACAGCCCCAGGACCACCCCTCCACTTT. Its protein is CSATAPGPPLHF.

This clone was observed at least ten times. This chain links TRBV2 with TRBJ1-5; D gene unclear. This CDR3 is 16 amino acids long. Trimming cost V 2 bases and J 0 bases, with 11 bases left between them. Germline V gene lookup returns CDR1 SNHLY and CDR2 FYNNEI. This chain's CDR3 is CASSETAYYSNQPQHF. Here the CDR3 DNA reads TGTGCCAGCAGTGAAACCGCTTATTATAGCAATCAGCCCCAGCATTTT.

This clone was seen many times. The chain uses TRBV28 and TRBJ2-7; 12 nucleotides match TRBD1. Germline V CDR1 and CDR2: MDHEN, SYDVKM. CDR3 length: 14 residues. V trimming: 6 bases; J trimming: 3 bases; junction bases outside the gene matches: 3. The CDR3 is CASRGQGALYEQYF. The CDR3 DNA reads TGTGCCAGCAGGGGACAGGGGGCCCTCTACGAGCAGTACTTC.

This clone was seen many times. An end of the junction does not agree with germline; a read error may underlie this. J is TRBJ1-6 and V is TRBV27; D not certain. The CDR3 sequence is 13 residues long. Per germline, CDR1 MNHEY and CDR2 SMNVEV (reference sequence). CDR3 bases: TGTGCCAGCAAAAGCTCCTATAATCCACCCCTCCACTTT. Protein sequence: CASKSSYNPPLHF.

This clone was seen many times. CDR3 sequence (DNA): TGTGCCAGCAGCTTAGAGTTGGGACTAGACCGAATGGGCCAGTACTTC. Translation gives CASSLELGLDRMGQYF. The chain couples TRBV7-9 to TRBJ2-5; TRBD2 matches 8 bases. The CDR3 is made up of 16 amino acids. Germline-derived CDR1 and CDR2 are SEHNR and FQNEAQ (reference sequence). The V and J ends lost 1 base and 10 bases, in that order; junction bases with no gene match: 14.

This clone was detected many times. The V call is TRBV5-1, the J call TRBJ2-3; 9 nucleotides align to TRBD2. Germline V gives CDR1 SGHRS, CDR2 YFSETQ. The V and J ends lost 0 bases and 4 bases, in that order; junction bases with no gene match: 3. This CDR3 region has 15 residues. CDR3 residues: CASSLGLADADTQYF. The CDR3 DNA reads TGCGCCAGCAGCTTGGGACTAGCGGATGCAGATACGCAGTATTTT.

Concerning this clone: This may arise from a read error, as a much more abundant clone is one base away. This rearrangement joins TRBV19 to TRBJ2-3; 7 bases line up with TRBD2. Trimming removed 4 bases from V and 7 bases from J; junction bases left unmatched: 5. Looked up from germline, CDR1 is LNHDA and CDR2 is SQIVND (reference sequence). The CDR3 runs 13 residues. The CDR3 DNA follows: TGTGCCAGTAGTACGGACGGGAGGCATACGCAGTATTTT. Amino acid sequence: CASSTDGRHTQYF.

In regard to this clone: At one end the junction does not follow the germline gene, possibly because of a read error. The V and J genes are TRBV6-2 or TRBV6-3 and TRBJ1-5; D uncertain. The CDR3 covers 17 residues. CDR1 is MNHEY, CDR2 SVGEGT, per germline. The CDR3 bases are TGTGCCAGCAGTTATAATATCTGGCCGGGCCGAGATCAGCCCCAGAATTTT. This codes for CASSYNIWPGRDQPQNF.

This clone was found a few times. The chain recombines TRBV6-2 or TRBV6-3 with TRBJ1-1, with 8 positions matching TRBD1. The germline CDR1 and CDR2 sequences are MNHEY and SVGEGT. The CDR3 is made up of 17 amino acids. The V gene end was trimmed by 9 bases and the J gene end by 7 bases; junction bases not matched to a gene: 22. CDR3 DNA sequence: TGTGCCAGTCACCACCCCGGACAGGGACCATTCTTGAATGAAGCTTTCTTT. Encoded protein: CASHHPGQGPFLNEAFF.

V gene TRBV9 combines with J gene TRBJ2-7; weak D call: TRBD1 (7 bases). The CDR3 covers 14 residues. V lost 3 bases to trimming and J lost 2 bases, with 12 bases between them. The germline CDR1 and CDR2 sequences are SGDLS and YYNGEE. CDR3 nucleotide sequence: TGTGCCAGCAGCGGGGGGGACAGCCCCTACGAGCAGTACTTC. Translation gives CASSGGDSPYEQYF.

As concerns this clone: This specimen includes other DNA sequences encoding the same CDR3. The chain uses TRBV7-3 and TRBJ2-3; 13 nucleotides match TRBD2. The CDR3 covers 15 residues. Germline V gives CDR1 SGHTA, CDR2 FQGTGA. After removal of 6 bases from V and 8 bases from J, the junction contained 8 bases not matched to a gene. CDR3 residues: CASSSGLAGVGTQYF. The CDR3 DNA follows: TGTGCCAGCAGTTCAGGACTAGCGGGAGTAGGTACGCAGTATTTT.